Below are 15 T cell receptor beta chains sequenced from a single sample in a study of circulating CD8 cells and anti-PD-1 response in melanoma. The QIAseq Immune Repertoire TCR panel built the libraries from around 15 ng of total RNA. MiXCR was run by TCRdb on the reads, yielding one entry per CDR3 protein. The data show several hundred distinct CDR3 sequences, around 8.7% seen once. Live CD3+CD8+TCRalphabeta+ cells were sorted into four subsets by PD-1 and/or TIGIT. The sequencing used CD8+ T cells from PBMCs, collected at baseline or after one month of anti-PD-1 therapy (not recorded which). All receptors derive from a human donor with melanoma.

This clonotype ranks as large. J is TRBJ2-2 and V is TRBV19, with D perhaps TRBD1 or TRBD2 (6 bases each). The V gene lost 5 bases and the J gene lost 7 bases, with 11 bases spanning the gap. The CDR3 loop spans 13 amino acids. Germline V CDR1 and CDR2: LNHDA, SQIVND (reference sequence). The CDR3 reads CASSPGAGGELFF. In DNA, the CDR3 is TGTGCCAGTAGTCCGGGGGCGGGCGGGGAGCTGTTTTTT.

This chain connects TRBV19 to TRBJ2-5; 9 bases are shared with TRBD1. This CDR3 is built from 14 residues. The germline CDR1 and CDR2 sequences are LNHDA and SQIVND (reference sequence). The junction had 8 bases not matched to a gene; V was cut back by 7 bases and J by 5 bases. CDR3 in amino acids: CASTLGQGMETQYF. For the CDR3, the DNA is TGTGCCAGTACTTTAGGACAGGGGATGGAGACCCAGTACTTC.

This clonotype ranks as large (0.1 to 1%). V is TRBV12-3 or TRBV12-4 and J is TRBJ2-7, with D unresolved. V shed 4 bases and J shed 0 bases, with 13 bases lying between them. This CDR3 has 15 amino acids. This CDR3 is CASSSPRWGSYEQYF. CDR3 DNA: TGTGCCAGCAGTTCACCCAGGTGGGGCTCCTACGAGCAGTACTTC.

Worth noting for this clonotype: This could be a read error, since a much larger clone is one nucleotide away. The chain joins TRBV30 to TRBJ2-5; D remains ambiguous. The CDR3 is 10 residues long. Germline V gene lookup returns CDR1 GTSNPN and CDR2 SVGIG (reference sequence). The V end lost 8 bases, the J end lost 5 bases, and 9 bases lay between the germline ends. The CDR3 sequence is CARMAETQYF. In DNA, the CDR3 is TGTGCCCGGATGGCGGAGACCCAGTACTTC.

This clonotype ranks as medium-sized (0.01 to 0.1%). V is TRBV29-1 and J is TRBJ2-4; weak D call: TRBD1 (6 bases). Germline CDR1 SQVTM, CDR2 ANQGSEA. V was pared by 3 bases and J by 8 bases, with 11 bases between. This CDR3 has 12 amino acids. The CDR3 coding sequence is TGCAGCGTTGAGGGGCAGGGGTACATTCAGTACTTC. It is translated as CSVEGQGYIQYF.

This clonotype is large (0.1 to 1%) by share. CDR3 in DNA: TGTGCCAGCACCACCCAGGAGCGAGACTACAATGAGCAGTTCTTC. The encoded protein is CASTTQERDYNEQFF. The V call is TRBV5-6, the J call TRBJ2-1; the D is unclear. The V gene's germline CDR1 is SGHDT and CDR2 YYEEEE. The CDR3 runs 15 residues. The V end lost 6 bases, the J end lost 3 bases, and 16 bases lay between the germline ends.

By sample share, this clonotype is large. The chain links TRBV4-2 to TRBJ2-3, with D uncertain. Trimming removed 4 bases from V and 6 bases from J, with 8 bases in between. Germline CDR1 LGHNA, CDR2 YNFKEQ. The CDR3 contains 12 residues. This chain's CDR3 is CASSLGPDTQYF. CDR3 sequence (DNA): TGTGCCAGCAGCCTCGGCCCGGATACGCAGTATTTT.

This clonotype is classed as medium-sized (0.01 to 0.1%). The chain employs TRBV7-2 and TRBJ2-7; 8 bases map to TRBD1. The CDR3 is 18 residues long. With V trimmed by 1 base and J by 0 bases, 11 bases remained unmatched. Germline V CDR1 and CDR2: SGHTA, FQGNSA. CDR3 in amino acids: CASSLERQGRFSSYEQYF. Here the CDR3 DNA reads TGTGCCAGCAGCTTAGAGAGACAGGGGAGGTTCAGCTCCTACGAGCAGTACTTC.

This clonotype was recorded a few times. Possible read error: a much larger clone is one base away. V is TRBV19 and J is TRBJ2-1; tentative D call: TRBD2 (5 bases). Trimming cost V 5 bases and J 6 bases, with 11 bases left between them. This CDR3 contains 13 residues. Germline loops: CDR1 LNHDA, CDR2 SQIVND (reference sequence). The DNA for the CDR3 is TGTGCCAGTAGTTACACTAGGTGCAATGAGCAGTTCTTC. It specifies CASSYTRCNEQFF.

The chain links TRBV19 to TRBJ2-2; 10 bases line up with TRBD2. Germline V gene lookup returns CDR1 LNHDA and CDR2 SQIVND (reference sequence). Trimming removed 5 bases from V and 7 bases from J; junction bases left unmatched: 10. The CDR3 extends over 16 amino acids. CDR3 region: CASSAERGGLHGELFF. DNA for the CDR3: TGTGCCAGTAGTGCAGAGCGGGGGGGCCTTCACGGGGAGCTGTTTTTT.

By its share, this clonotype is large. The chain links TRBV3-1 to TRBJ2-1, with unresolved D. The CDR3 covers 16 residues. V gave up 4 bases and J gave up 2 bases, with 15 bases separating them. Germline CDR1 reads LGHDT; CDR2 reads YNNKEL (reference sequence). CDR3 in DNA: TGTGCCAGCAGCCCCCCCGGTGACTCCGCCTACAATGAGCAGTTCTTC. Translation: CASSPPGDSAYNEQFF.

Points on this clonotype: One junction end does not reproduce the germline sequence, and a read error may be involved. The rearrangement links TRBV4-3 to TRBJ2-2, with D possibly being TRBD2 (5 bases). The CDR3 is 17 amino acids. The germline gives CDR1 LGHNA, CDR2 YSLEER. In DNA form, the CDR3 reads TGCGCCAGCGGCCAAGGTAGCTACGGGGCGAACACCGGGGAGCTGTTTTTT. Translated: CASGQGSYGANTGELFF.

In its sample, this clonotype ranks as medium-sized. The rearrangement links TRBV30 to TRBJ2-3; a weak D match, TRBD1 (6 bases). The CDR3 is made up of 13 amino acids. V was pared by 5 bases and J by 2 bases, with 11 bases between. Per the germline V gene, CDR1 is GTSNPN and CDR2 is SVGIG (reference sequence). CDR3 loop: CAWDRTNTDTQYF. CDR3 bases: TGTGCCTGGGACAGGACAAACACAGATACGCAGTATTTT.

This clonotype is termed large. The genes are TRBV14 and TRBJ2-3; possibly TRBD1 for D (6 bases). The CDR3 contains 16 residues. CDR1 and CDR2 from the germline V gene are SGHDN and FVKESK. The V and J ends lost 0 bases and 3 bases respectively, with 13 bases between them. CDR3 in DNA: TGTGCCAGCAGCCAAGAATGGGGGCCTGGGACAGATACGCAGTATTTT. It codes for CASSQEWGPGTDTQYF.

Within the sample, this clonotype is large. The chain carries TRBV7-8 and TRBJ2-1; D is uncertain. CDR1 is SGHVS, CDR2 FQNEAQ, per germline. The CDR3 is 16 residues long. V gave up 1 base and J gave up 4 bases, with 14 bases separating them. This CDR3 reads CASSLESLYLYNEQFF. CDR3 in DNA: TGTGCCAGCAGCTTAGAGTCTCTTTACCTATACAATGAGCAGTTCTTC.